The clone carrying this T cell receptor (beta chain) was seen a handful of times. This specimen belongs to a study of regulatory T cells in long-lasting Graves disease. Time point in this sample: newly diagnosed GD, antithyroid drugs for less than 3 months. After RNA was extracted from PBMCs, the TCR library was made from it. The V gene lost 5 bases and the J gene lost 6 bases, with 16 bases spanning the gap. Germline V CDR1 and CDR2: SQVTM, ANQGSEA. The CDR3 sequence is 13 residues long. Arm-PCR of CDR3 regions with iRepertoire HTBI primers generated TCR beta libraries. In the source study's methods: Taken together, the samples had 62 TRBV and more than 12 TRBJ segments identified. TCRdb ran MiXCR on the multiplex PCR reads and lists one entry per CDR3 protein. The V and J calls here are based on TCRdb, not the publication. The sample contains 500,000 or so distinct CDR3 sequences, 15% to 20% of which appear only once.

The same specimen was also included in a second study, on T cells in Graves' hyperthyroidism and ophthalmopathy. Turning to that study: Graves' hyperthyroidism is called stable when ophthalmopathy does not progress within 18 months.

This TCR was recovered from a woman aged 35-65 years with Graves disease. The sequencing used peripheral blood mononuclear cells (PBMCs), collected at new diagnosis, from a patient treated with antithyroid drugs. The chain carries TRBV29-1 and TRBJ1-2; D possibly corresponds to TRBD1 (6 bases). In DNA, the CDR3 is TGCAGCGTTAGGGGACACCCCTACGATGGCTACACCTTC. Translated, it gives CSVRGHPYDGYTF.